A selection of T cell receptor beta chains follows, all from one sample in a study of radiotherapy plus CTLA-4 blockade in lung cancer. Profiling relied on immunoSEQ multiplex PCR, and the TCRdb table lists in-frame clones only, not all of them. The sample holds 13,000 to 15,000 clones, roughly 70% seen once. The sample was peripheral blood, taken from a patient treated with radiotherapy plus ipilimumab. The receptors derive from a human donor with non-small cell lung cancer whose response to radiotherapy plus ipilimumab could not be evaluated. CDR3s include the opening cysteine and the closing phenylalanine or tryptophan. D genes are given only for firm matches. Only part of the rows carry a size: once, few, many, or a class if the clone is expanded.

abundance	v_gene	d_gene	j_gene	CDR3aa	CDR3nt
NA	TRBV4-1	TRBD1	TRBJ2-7	CAILDRGTYEQYF	TGCGCCATTTTGGACAGGGGTACCTACGAGCAGTACTTC
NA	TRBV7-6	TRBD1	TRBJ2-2	CASSAQGAANTGELFF	TGTGCCAGCAGCGCACAGGGGGCAGCGAACACCGGGGAGCTGTTTTTT
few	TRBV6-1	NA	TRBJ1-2	CASSDTPQALYGYTF	TGTGCCAGCAGTGACACCCCACAGGCCCTCTATGGCTACACCTTC
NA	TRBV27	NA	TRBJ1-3	CASSFLGDGNTIYF	TGTGCCAGCAGTTTCCTAGGGGATGGAAACACCATATATTTT
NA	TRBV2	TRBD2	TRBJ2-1	CASSFSGGRNEQFF	TGTGCCAGCAGTTTTAGCGGGGGAAGGAATGAGCAGTTCTTC
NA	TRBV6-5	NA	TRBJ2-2	CASSYSGIVGGELFF	TGTGCCAGCAGTTATTCGGGGATAGTGGGCGGGGAGCTGTTTTTT
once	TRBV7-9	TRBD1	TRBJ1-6	CASSRDRDSPLHF	TGTGCCAGCAGCCGGGACAGGGATTCACCCCTCCACTTT
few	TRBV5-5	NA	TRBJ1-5	CASSWAPSGGNQPQHF	TGTGCCAGCAGCTGGGCTCCTTCAGGGGGCAATCAGCCCCAGCATTTT
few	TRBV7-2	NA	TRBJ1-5	CASSSWGLSNQPQHF	TGTGCCAGCAGCTCATGGGGCCTTAGCAATCAGCCCCAGCATTTT
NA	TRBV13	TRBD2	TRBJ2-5	CASSPVAGGLETQYF	TGTGCCAGCAGCCCCGTAGCGGGGGGATTAGAGACCCAGTACTTC
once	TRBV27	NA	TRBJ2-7	CASSLSDPGRPQYEQYF	TGTGCCAGCAGTTTATCAGACCCTGGCAGGCCCCAATACGAGCAGTACTTC
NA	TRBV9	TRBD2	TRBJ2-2	CASSPPAGVRTGELFF	TGTGCCAGCTCCCCCCCAGCGGGGGTTCGGACCGGGGAGCTGTTTTTT
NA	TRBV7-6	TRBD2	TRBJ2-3	CASSFPVAGDTDTQYF	TGTGCCAGCAGCTTTCCAGTAGCGGGGGACACAGATACGCAGTATTTT
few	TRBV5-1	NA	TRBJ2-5	CASSLDSSQETQYF	TGCGCCAGCAGCTTAGACAGTTCTCAAGAGACCCAGTACTTC
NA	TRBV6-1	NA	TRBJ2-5	CASSEGVAVQQETQYF	TGTGCCAGCAGTGAAGGGGTAGCGGTACAACAAGAGACCCAGTACTTC
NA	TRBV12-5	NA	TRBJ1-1	CASGLVLRPRYTEAFF	TGTGCTAGTGGTTTGGTTTTAAGGCCGCGGTACACTGAAGCTTTCTTT
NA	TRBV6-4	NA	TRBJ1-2	CASREREFPYGYTF	TGTGCCAGCAGAGAAAGGGAGTTTCCCTATGGCTACACCTTC
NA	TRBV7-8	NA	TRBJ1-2	CASSAQGIDGYTF	TGTGCCAGCAGCGCGCAGGGTATCGATGGCTACACCTTC
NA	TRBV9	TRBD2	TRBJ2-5	CASSVVSGWETQYF	TGTGCCAGCAGCGTAGTTAGCGGGTGGGAGACCCAGTACTTC
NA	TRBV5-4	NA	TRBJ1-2	CASSFNPTGFDGYTF	TGTGCCAGCAGCTTCAACCCTACAGGGTTCGATGGCTACACCTTC
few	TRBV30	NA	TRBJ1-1	CAWSEHANTEAFF	TGTGCCTGGAGTGAACATGCGAACACTGAAGCTTTCTTT
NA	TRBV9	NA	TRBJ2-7	CASSGRAGSGEQYF	TGTGCCAGCAGCGGGAGGGCGGGGTCGGGCGAGCAGTACTTC
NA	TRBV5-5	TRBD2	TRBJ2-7	CASSSGGGTYEQYF	TGTGCCAGCAGCTCCGGGGGGGGAACCTACGAGCAGTACTTC
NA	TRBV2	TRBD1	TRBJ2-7	CATIPGTGVTYEQYF	TGTGCCACTATACCCGGGACAGGGGTTACCTACGAGCAGTACTTC
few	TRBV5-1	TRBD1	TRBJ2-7	CASGEQGAHEQYF	TGCGCCAGCGGTGAACAGGGGGCTCACGAGCAGTACTTC
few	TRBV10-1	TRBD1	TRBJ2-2	CAAFRGPNTGELFF	TGCGCCGCGTTCAGGGGGCCCAACACCGGGGAGCTGTTTTTT
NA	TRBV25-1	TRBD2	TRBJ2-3	CASSDPLAGDGTDTQYF	TGTGCCAGCAGTGATCCCTTAGCGGGGGACGGAACAGATACGCAGTATTTT
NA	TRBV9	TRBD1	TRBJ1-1	CASTWTGATEAFF	TGTGCCAGCACCTGGACAGGGGCCACTGAAGCTTTCTTT
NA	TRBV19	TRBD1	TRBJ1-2	CASKDRVYGYTF	TGTGCCAGCAAGGACAGGGTCTATGGCTACACCTTC
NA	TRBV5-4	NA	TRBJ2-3	CASSLGQITDTQYF	TGTGCCAGCAGCTTGGGACAGATCACAGATACGCAGTATTTT
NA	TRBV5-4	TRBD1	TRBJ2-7	CASSLSGTGSYEQYF	TGTGCCAGCAGCTTAAGTGGGACAGGGTCCTACGAGCAGTACTTC
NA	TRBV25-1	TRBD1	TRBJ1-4	CASSGPGQGSIGEKLFF	TGTGCCAGCAGTGGTCCTGGACAGGGTTCTATCGGTGAAAAACTGTTTTTT
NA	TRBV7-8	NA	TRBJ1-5	CASSLQGGQPQHF	TGTGCCAGCAGCTTACAGGGAGGGCAGCCCCAGCATTTT